These 9 T cell receptor beta chains were sequenced from one sample in a study of blood T cell repertoires in COVID-19. Sequencing was performed with immunoSEQ multiplex PCR; in TCRdb, only in-frame clones are kept and a portion is missing. The sample has 150,000 to 250,000 clones; around 75% are singletons. Input material: peripheral blood. The receptors were sampled from a woman in her 40s with COVID-19, enrolled during active disease.

The table lists this clone with a few counts. The chain combines TRBV5-1 with TRBJ2-7; TRBD1 agrees at 9 bases. The J segment lost 6 bases and the V segment lost 4 bases, leaving 8 bases of the junction unmatched. The germline V gene encodes CDR1 SGHRS and CDR2 YFSETQ. The length of the CDR3 is 14 residues. CDR3 sequence (DNA): TGCGCCAGCAGCCCGACAGGGGGTTCGATCGAGCAGTACTTC. This sequence encodes CASSPTGGSIEQYF.

This clone came up once. CDR3 in amino acids: CASSLTGSSGANVLTF. Here the CDR3 DNA reads TGTGCCAGCAGTTTAACGGGAAGCTCTGGGGCCAACGTCCTGACTTTC. The chain links TRBV27 to TRBJ2-6; a possible D gene is TRBD2 (5 bases). The CDR3 length is 16 residues. Germline V CDR1 and CDR2: MNHEY, SMNVEV (reference sequence). V was cut by 2 bases and J by 0 bases, with 8 bases left in between.

In its sample, this clone was seen a few times. The V call is TRBV7-2, the J call TRBJ2-5; tentative D call: TRBD2 (6 bases). V was clipped by 4 bases and J by 6 bases, with 15 bases between them. The CDR3 sequence is 14 residues long. The germline V gene encodes CDR1 SGHTA and CDR2 FQGNSA. CDR3: CASSSGLPGKTQYF. For the CDR3, the DNA is TGTGCCAGCAGCTCGGGACTCCCTGGGAAGACCCAGTACTTC.

The chain employs TRBV6-5 and TRBJ2-5; D is possibly TRBD2 (5 bases). Germline V gene sequence: CDR1 MNHEY, CDR2 SVGAGI. The ends were cut back, 5 bases at V and 0 bases at J, with 7 bases in the middle. The CDR3 spans 13 residues. The CDR3 DNA reads TGTGCCAGCAGTACGGGGAACCAAGAGACCCAGTACTTC. It codes for CASSTGNQETQYF.

The chain employs TRBV2 and TRBJ1-5; 8 nucleotides agree with TRBD1. The J segment lost 5 bases and the V segment lost 6 bases, leaving 9 bases of the junction unmatched. Germline CDR1 and CDR2: SNHLY and FYNNEI. The CDR3 length is 15 residues. The CDR3 nucleotides are TGTGCCAGCAGGTTACAGGGGGTCAATGATCAGCCCCAGCATTTT. Residues: CASRLQGVNDQPQHF.

This chain uses TRBV21-1 with TRBJ2-3; the table's TRBD1 call for D was not verified on the DNA. TRBV21-1 is flagged as a pseudogene. This CDR3 region has 16 residues. The CDR3 is CASSSPTAPSTDTQYF. In DNA, the CDR3 is TGTGCCAGCAGCAGTCCGACAGCCCCTAGCACAGATACGCAGTATTTT.

V gene TRBV7-2 combines with J gene TRBJ2-7, with TRBD1 matching 7 bases. Germline V gene data show CDR1 as SGHTA and CDR2 as FQGNSA. V trimming: 5 bases; J trimming: 3 bases; junction bases outside the gene matches: 10. The length of the CDR3 is 15 residues. CDR3 residues: CASSVHRDSFYEQYF. Written as DNA, the CDR3 is TGTGCCAGCAGCGTACACCGGGACAGCTTCTACGAGCAGTACTTC.

V is TRBV5-1 and J is TRBJ2-5; 14 bases match TRBD2. After removal of 3 bases from V and 5 bases from J, the junction contained 3 bases not matched to a gene. Germline V gives CDR1 SGHRS, CDR2 YFSETQ. The CDR3 runs to 15 residues. The DNA of the CDR3 is TGCGCCAGCAGCTCGGGACTAGCGGGAGATGAGACCCAGTACTTC. It yields the protein CASSSGLAGDETQYF.

This chain uses TRBV9 with TRBJ1-3, with 8 bases that match TRBD1. Trimming cost V 4 bases and J 5 bases; bases outside gene matches: 17. In germline, CDR1 is SGDLS, CDR2 YYNGEE. This CDR3 is 18 amino acids long. CDR3 region: CASSPGTGLPRLRNTIYF. The CDR3 nucleotides read TGTGCCAGCAGCCCCGGGACAGGCCTTCCCCGCCTCCGAAACACCATATATTTT.